This T cell receptor beta chain was recorded in a study of cytomegalovirus exposure and HLA in healthy donors. Looking at the study overall: HLA-typed donors contributed about 85 million unique TCRs, which were held in an early data release. Points from the study as a whole: A later analysis associated some 16,000 TCR beta sequences with HLA alleles at a 0.05 false discovery rate. One variant, a missense change in DCLRE1C, was linked in a later analysis to TCR beta V- and J-gene trimming.

Vbeta (60) and Jbeta (13) primers were used in the PCR. Clones were sequenced by immunoSEQ multiplex PCR, and TCRdb holds only the in-frame ones, with some missing. The repertoire table contains roughly 79,000 clones. V gave up 8 bases and J gave up 3 bases; unmatched junction bases: 7. This CDR3 spans 14 amino acids. Germline V gives CDR1 MNHNS, CDR2 SASEGT. Of note for this clone: What it recognizes is unknown.

Sequencing used PBMCs. The origin of this receptor is a man aged 30-40 years in good health and CMV-seronegative. This chain links TRBV6-1 with TRBJ2-7; 10 nucleotides align to TRBD1. DNA of the CDR3: TGTGCCAGCCGCCGGGACAGGGGAATCTACGAGCAGTACTTC. Residues: CASRRDRGIYEQYF.